This passage covers 28 T cell receptor beta chains from one sample sequenced in a study of T-cell memory formation after mild COVID-19 (dated by TCRdb to the early 2020s). The library was produced with 5' RACE. The run used an Illumina NovaSeq 6000. Using fastp at Q25 and MiXCR, TCRdb reprocessed the public reads and kept productive beta chains. Here each entry gathers all rows of one CDR3 protein and keeps the most common genes and DNA. The sample data list hundreds of thousands of distinct CDR3 sequences, and roughly 22% of these were observed just once. The ten most abundant clones make up about 8.4% of the sample. Sample: PBMCs or a T cell subset sorted from them (not recorded which). These receptors all come from an adult woman who had mild COVID-19 (a few samples of this study predate the infection). The sample titles of this study are shuffled in the database, so cell type and time point are left out; the donor was told from shared clones.

The chain has TRBV19 and TRBJ2-7, with no clear D. Germline V CDR1 and CDR2: LNHDA, SQIVND (reference sequence). V was cut by 3 bases and J by 2 bases, with 11 bases left in between. The CDR3 loop spans 14 amino acids. The CDR3 sequence: CASSIAVVTYEQYF. The CDR3 nucleotides are TGTGCCAGTAGTATCGCGGTGGTAACCTACGAGCAGTACTTC.

The V gene is TRBV6-1, the J gene TRBJ1-3; weak D call: TRBD1 (5 bases). The CDR3 length is 16 residues. Germline CDR1 is MNHNS and CDR2 is SASEGT. Trimming removed 5 bases at V and 4 bases at J, with 18 bases between. CDR3 nucleotide sequence: TGTGCCAGCAGTCAGAACCAGGGACTGTCCGGAAACACCATATATTTT. Its translation is CASSQNQGLSGNTIYF.

This sequence joins TRBV20-1 and TRBJ2-7; D call uncertain. Germline CDR1 and CDR2: DFQATT and SNEGSKA (reference sequence). The CDR3 has 12 amino acids. V lost 3 bases to trimming and J lost 6 bases, with 12 bases between them. DNA for the CDR3: TGCAGTGCTAGGGCCAGCCTAAGCGAGCAGTACTTC. It encodes CSARASLSEQYF.

The chain combines TRBV6-2 or TRBV6-3 with TRBJ2-3, with TRBD2 matching over 9 bases. The CDR3 is 15 residues long. Germline V gives CDR1 MNHEY, CDR2 SVGEGT. After removal of 7 bases from V and 4 bases from J, the junction contained 9 bases not matched to a gene. CDR3 nucleotides: TGTGCCAGCACCTATAGCGGGAGTAATTCAGATACGCAGTATTTT. Its protein is CASTYSGSNSDTQYF.

This clonotype was detected only a few times. CDR3 region: CSVSPLRRVRTDTQYF. For the CDR3, the DNA is TGCAGCGTTTCCCCGCTTCGACGGGTCCGCACAGATACGCAGTATTTT. This chain joins TRBV29-1 and TRBJ2-3; D is unresolved. Trimming left V 5 bases short and J 1 base short, with 19 bases between. The CDR3 has 16 amino acids. The germline CDR1 and CDR2 sequences are SQVTM and ANQGSEA.

The CDR3 DNA reads TGTGCCAGCAGCGACCAGTGGGGACAGAGCGGCTATGGCTACACCTTC. It yields the protein CASSDQWGQSGYGYTF. This sequence joins TRBV7-9 and TRBJ1-2, with 7 bases aligning to TRBD1. Trimming at V came to 5 bases and at J to 4 bases, leaving 13 bases not matched to a gene. Per germline, CDR1 SEHNR and CDR2 FQNEAQ (reference sequence). The CDR3 is 16 amino acids.

The chain carries TRBV5-1 and TRBJ2-7, with D perhaps matching TRBD2 (5 bases). Per the germline V gene, CDR1 is SGHRS and CDR2 is YFSETQ. The V end lost 2 bases, the J end lost 0 bases, and 9 bases lay between the germline ends. The CDR3 spans 14 residues. CDR3 bases: TGCGCCAGCAGCTTCGCAGCGGACTCCTACGAGCAGTACTTC. This encodes CASSFAADSYEQYF.

This clonotype was observed a handful of times. The chain links TRBV7-2 to TRBJ1-1, with D perhaps TRBD1 (6 bases). Germline CDR1 and CDR2: SGHTA and FQGNSA. V was clipped by 1 base and J by 0 bases, with 15 bases between them. The CDR3 extends over 17 amino acids. The CDR3 nucleotides are TGTGCCAGCAGCTTAGGGACGGCGAGGGGGGTGAACACTGAAGCTTTCTTT. It translates to CASSLGTARGVNTEAFF.

The chain joins TRBV7-2 to TRBJ1-1, with 8 bases lining up with TRBD1. CDR1 SGHTA and CDR2 FQGNSA come from the germline V gene. This CDR3 comprises 15 residues. Germline trimming cut 5 bases from V and 3 bases from J; bases unmatched to any gene: 8. CDR3: CASSPRQGTDTEAFF. CDR3 nucleotide sequence: TGTGCCAGCAGCCCGAGACAGGGGACGGACACTGAAGCTTTCTTT. Variable domain in full (rest from reference TRBV7-2 and TRBJ1-1): GAGVSQSPSNKVTEKGKDVELRCDPISGHTALYWYRQSLGQGLEFLIYFQGNSAPDKSGLPSDRFSAERTGGSVSTLTIQRTQQEDSAVYLCASSPRQGTDTEAFFGQGTRLTVV.

The chain is built from TRBV4-2 and TRBJ2-7; 11 nucleotides line up with TRBD2. J was trimmed by 2 bases and V by 0 bases; bases with no gene match: 3. This CDR3 region has 16 residues. Germline CDR1 reads LGHNA; CDR2 reads YNFKEQ. In DNA, the CDR3 is TGTGCCAGCAGCCAAGAGTCTAGCGGGGGGCCCTACGAGCAGTACTTC. Protein: CASSQESSGGPYEQYF.

The CDR3 spells CASSLIGGTYNEQFF. The DNA for the CDR3 is TGTGCCAGCAGCTTGATAGGGGGAACGTACAATGAGCAGTTCTTC. V is TRBV5-4 and J is TRBJ2-1; weak D call: TRBD1 (6 bases). Germline loops: CDR1 SGHNT, CDR2 YYREEE (reference sequence). There are 15 residues in the CDR3. The V and J ends lost 1 base and 4 bases respectively, with 12 bases between them.

This clonotype appeared many times. The DNA for the CDR3 is TGTGCCAGCAGTCCTTACCGGGACGCCGTTCCGTACTTC. Its protein is CASSPYRDAVPYF. The chain is built from TRBV12-3 or TRBV12-4 and TRBJ2-4; D is tentatively TRBD1 or TRBD2 (5 bases each). The CDR3 runs to 13 residues. Trimming stripped 5 bases from V and 15 bases from J, with 20 bases between.

There are a few counts of this clonotype. The chain uses TRBV20-1 and TRBJ1-1; D ambiguous. The V gene's germline CDR1 is DFQATT and CDR2 SNEGSKA (reference sequence). V lost 6 bases and J 1 base, leaving 9 bases between the germline ends. The CDR3 has 12 residues. The CDR3 nucleotides are TGCAGTGCCCAGAAGGAGAACACTGAAGCTTTCTTT. As protein: CSAQKENTEAFF.

The chain recombines TRBV7-2 with TRBJ1-2, with no clear D. Germline CDR1 SGHTA, CDR2 FQGNSA. There are 14 residues in the CDR3. V shed 8 bases and J shed 5 bases, with 18 bases lying between them. The CDR3 reads CASSGLLGSYGYTF. CDR3 in DNA: TGTGCCAGCTCCGGTCTCCTTGGATCGTATGGCTACACCTTC.

This clonotype was found a few times. The gene calls are TRBV9 and TRBJ2-7, with 7 nucleotides matching TRBD2. There are 15 residues in the CDR3. Germline CDR1 reads SGDLS; CDR2 reads YYNGEE. V was clipped by 3 bases and J by 0 bases; unmatched bases: 6. The CDR3 nucleotides read TGTGCCAGCAGCGCCGGGGGAGGGAGCTCCTACGAGCAGTACTTC. Amino acids: CASSAGGGSSYEQYF. Full variable domain (remainder filled in from reference TRBV9 and TRBJ2-7): DSGVTQTPKHLITATGQRVTLRCSPRSGDLSVYWYQQSLDQGLQFLIQYYNGEERAKGNILERFSAQQFPDLHSELNLSSLELGDSALYFCASSAGGGSSYEQYFGPGTRLTVT.

This clonotype was seen only a few times. The rearrangement uses TRBV7-2 and TRBJ2-2, with 9 bases lining up with TRBD2. The length of the CDR3 is 17 residues. Per germline, CDR1 SGHTA and CDR2 FQGNSA. The J segment lost 0 bases and the V segment lost 2 bases, leaving 4 bases of the junction unmatched. CDR3 coding DNA: TGTGCCAGCAGCTTATTTGCTAGCGGGACGAACACCGGGGAGCTGTTTTTT. It encodes CASSLFASGTNTGELFF.

The chain is built from TRBV24-1 and TRBJ1-2; possibly TRBD1 for D (6 bases). The CDR3 length is 11 residues. V dropped 4 bases and J dropped 8 bases, with 7 bases sitting between them. The V gene's germline CDR1 is KGHDR and CDR2 SFDVKD. CDR3 coding DNA: TGTGCCACCAGTGAGGGGGGCGGCTACACCTTC. This encodes CATSEGGGYTF.

CDR3 in DNA: TGCAGTGCTAGTTGGAACACTGAAGCTTTCTTT. Protein: CSASWNTEAFF. The chain is built from TRBV20-1 and TRBJ1-1; D uncertain. Germline loops: CDR1 DFQATT, CDR2 SNEGSKA (reference sequence). This CDR3 is 11 amino acids long. The V end lost 3 bases, the J end lost 1 base, and 3 bases lay between the germline ends.

This clonotype was counted a few times. The chain joins TRBV7-9 to TRBJ2-5; D is perhaps TRBD2 (6 bases). Germline V lookup: CDR1 SEHNR, CDR2 FQNEAQ (reference sequence). This CDR3 region has 14 residues. V lost 7 bases, J lost 0 bases, and 12 bases lay in between. The DNA for the CDR3 is TGTGCCAGCACCTTCGGGGACTACCAAGAGACCCAGTACTTC. Its translation: CASTFGDYQETQYF.

The chain recombines TRBV6-5 with TRBJ2-5; 9 bases map to TRBD2. This CDR3 has 17 amino acids. Looked up from germline, CDR1 is MNHEY and CDR2 is SVGAGI. Trimming at V came to 4 bases and at J to 7 bases, leaving 16 bases not matched to a gene. CDR3 sequence reads: CASSFQSLAGRYRTQYF. CDR3 nucleotide sequence: TGTGCCAGCAGTTTCCAAAGTCTAGCGGGACGCTACCGGACCCAGTACTTC.

The chain has TRBV7-6 and TRBJ2-1; 9 bases line up with TRBD2. Per germline, CDR1 SGHVS and CDR2 FNYEAQ. The V segment lost 9 bases and the J segment 0 bases; nucleotides outside the gene matches: 12. The CDR3 has 17 residues. Here the CDR3 reads CASGTSLNKSSYNEQFF. CDR3 nucleotides: TGTGCCAGTGGGACTAGCCTAAACAAGAGCTCCTACAATGAGCAGTTCTTC.

This clonotype was picked up a small number of times. In DNA, the CDR3 is TGCAGTGCTCCGATAAACCCCGGGACAGGGGATGGTCAGCCCCAGCATTTT. This gives the protein CSAPINPGTGDGQPQHF. This chain uses TRBV20-1 with TRBJ1-5; 10 positions match TRBD1. The CDR3 loop spans 17 amino acids. Losses at the gene ends were 5 bases for V and 6 bases for J; bases not matched to a gene: 16. CDR1 is DFQATT and CDR2 is SNEGSKA in the germline V gene (reference sequence).

This clonotype turned up a few times. The chain combines TRBV7-9 with TRBJ2-2, with D uncertain. The CDR3 covers 15 residues. The V end was cut by 2 bases, the J end by 6 bases, with 13 bases between. The germline CDR1 and CDR2 sequences are SEHNR and FQNEAQ (reference sequence). Here the CDR3 DNA reads TGTGCCAGCAGCTTAAGGACCCCAAGTTCCGGGGAGCTGTTTTTT. Residues: CASSLRTPSSGELFF.

This rearrangement joins TRBV7-8 to TRBJ2-7; D not resolved. This CDR3 spans 15 amino acids. V was clipped by 1 base and J by 2 bases, with 12 bases between them. CDR1 and CDR2 (germline): SGHVS, FQNEAQ. CDR3 DNA sequence: TGTGCCAGCAGCTTAGGAGGCCTAACGCCCTACGAGCAGTACTTC. It is translated as CASSLGGLTPYEQYF.

This clonotype was observed a few times. The V and J genes are TRBV20-1 and TRBJ2-5, with 7 positions matching TRBD1. The CDR3 loop spans 14 amino acids. Losses at the gene ends were 0 bases for V and 4 bases for J; bases not matched to a gene: 5. Looked up from germline, CDR1 is DFQATT and CDR2 is SNEGSKA (reference sequence). The CDR3 loop reads CSARDIGGIETQYF. As DNA, the CDR3 is TGCAGTGCTAGAGATATAGGGGGCATAGAGACCCAGTACTTC.

The V and J genes are TRBV6-2 or TRBV6-3 and TRBJ2-3; 7 positions match TRBD2. The CDR3 has 16 residues. Trimming at V came to 0 bases and at J to 10 bases, leaving 13 bases not matched to a gene. Germline V gene data show CDR1 as MNHEY and CDR2 as SVGEGT. Here the CDR3 reads CASSYSGAGAPDAQYF. The CDR3 region has the DNA TGTGCCAGCAGTTACTCCGGGGCGGGAGCCCCCGATGCGCAGTATTTT.

The gene calls are TRBV4-1 and TRBJ2-5; TRBD2 matches at 10 bases. Germline CDR1 MGHRA, CDR2 YSYEKL. This CDR3 is built from 15 residues. Germline trimming cut 4 bases from V and 3 bases from J; bases unmatched to any gene: 5. CDR3 nucleotides: TGCGCCAGCAGCCGCGACGGACTAGCGGAAGAGACCCAGTACTTC. Encoded protein: CASSRDGLAEETQYF.

V usage is TRBV15 and J usage is TRBJ1-5; D remains unclear. Trimming shortened V by 1 base and J by 5 bases, and 9 bases separated the two germline ends. This CDR3 is 14 amino acids long. Germline V gives CDR1 LNHNV, CDR2 YYDKDF (reference sequence). Written as DNA, the CDR3 is TGTGCCACCAGCAGAGGGCTCAGTTATCAGCCCCAGCATTTT. It specifies CATSRGLSYQPQHF. The entire variable domain, with the rest obtained from reference TRBV15 and TRBJ1-5, is as follows: DAMVIQNPRYQVTQFGKPVTLSCSQTLNHNVMYWYQQKSSQAPKLLFHYYDKDFNNEADTPDNFQSRRPNTSFCFLDIRSPGLGDTAMYLCATSRGLSYQPQHFGDGTRLSIL.